This TCR beta chain is from a study of regulatory T cells in long-lasting Graves disease. Findings and limits, study-wide: Less diverse TCR repertoires were seen in persistent Graves' patients than in newly diagnosed ones. Limited samples may have lowered accuracy. In persistent patients, shared public clonotypes (over 2,500) outnumbered those in new patients (about 1,000).

According to the study, TCR beta libraries were built with iRepertoire HTBI primers and CDR3-region Arm-PCR. In TCRdb, the multiplex PCR reads were re-called with MiXCR into one record per CDR3 protein. The table includes hundreds of thousands of distinct CDR3 sequences, 16% detected once. The V gene end was trimmed by 7 bases and the J gene end by 1 base; junction bases not matched to a gene: 8. Germline V gene lookup returns CDR1 LNHDA and CDR2 SQIVND (reference sequence). This CDR3 has 15 amino acids. Time point reported: newly diagnosed GD, antithyroid drugs for less than 3 months. The authors made the TCR library using RNA they extracted from PBMCs. For this clonotype: Its cognate antigen is unknown.

These records were also assigned to another study, of T cells in Graves' hyperthyroidism and ophthalmopathy. That study reports: HTBI primers were employed in a first-round RT-PCR of the TCR CDR3.

The source is a woman aged 40 to 65 with Graves disease. This specimen was peripheral blood mononuclear cells (PBMCs), taken at new diagnosis, from a patient treated with antithyroid drugs. The rearrangement uses TRBV19 and TRBJ1-1, with TRBD1 matching 8 bases. CDR3 DNA: TGTGCCAGTATGGGGGACAGGAGTTGGAACACTGAAGCTTTCTTT. Translated: CASMGDRSWNTEAFF.